This T cell receptor (beta chain) appears in the sequencing data of a study of T cells after yellow fever vaccination. This CDR3 has 16 amino acids. V shed 4 bases and J 4 bases; nucleotides not matched to a gene: 12. CDR1 and CDR2 from the germline V gene are SGHRS and YFSETQ. In its sample, this clonotype was seen many times. Its antigen is not known. The 5'RACE template-switching step produced TCR cDNA and added a universal primer site and UMIs. Via MiXCR, TCRdb re-called the 5' RACE reads, giving one row per CDR3 protein. The data hold about 340,000 distinct CDR3 sequences, with roughly an eighth observed a single time. Regarding the study as a whole: Abundant bulk-derived clonotypes could contaminate FACS-sorted repertoires.

The receptor was derived from a man younger than 35 who received the YFV17D yellow fever vaccine. This material consisted of CD4+ T cells sorted from PBMCs, taken 15 days after the yellow fever booster vaccination. The rearrangement joins TRBV5-1 to TRBJ2-5; 8 bases are shared with TRBD1. The CDR3: CASSPQPRGQGETQYF. CDR3 nucleotides: TGCGCCAGCAGCCCACAACCCAGGGGGCAGGGAGAGACCCAGTACTTC.